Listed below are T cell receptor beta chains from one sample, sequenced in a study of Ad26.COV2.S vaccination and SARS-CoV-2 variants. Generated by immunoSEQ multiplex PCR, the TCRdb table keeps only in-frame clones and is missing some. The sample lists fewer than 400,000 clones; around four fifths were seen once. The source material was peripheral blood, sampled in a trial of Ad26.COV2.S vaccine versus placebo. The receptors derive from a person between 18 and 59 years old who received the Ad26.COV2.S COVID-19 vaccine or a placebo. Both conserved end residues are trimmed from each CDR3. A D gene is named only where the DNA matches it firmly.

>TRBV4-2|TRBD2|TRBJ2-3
ASRETPAGETDTQY
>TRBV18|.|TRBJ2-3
ASSPLQLDTQY
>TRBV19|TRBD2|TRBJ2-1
ASSVAGRSNEQF
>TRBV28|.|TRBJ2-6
ASSLTGILSGANVLT
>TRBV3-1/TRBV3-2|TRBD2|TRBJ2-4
ASSQGGSGGTSHENIQY
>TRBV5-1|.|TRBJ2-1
ASSLAFLEGAECNEQF
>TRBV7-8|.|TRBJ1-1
ASSLYSNTEAF
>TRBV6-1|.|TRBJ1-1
ASSDVHTNTEAF
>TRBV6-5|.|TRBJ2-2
ASTGTANTGELF
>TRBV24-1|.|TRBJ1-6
ATSDSGDDSPLH
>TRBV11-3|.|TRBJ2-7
ASSLGSGAGYEQY
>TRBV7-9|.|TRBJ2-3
ASSLKRTDTDTQY
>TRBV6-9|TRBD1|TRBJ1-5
ASSYRGQSYQPQH
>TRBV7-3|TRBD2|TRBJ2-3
ASSLLTSGGSTDTQY
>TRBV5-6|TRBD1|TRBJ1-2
ASSPTGQGHLSDGYT
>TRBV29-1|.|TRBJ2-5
SVERQETQY
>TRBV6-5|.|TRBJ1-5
ASSHGTLSNQPQH
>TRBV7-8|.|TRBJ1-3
ASSLGPSSGNTIY
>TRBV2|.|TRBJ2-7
ASNGGWSYEQY
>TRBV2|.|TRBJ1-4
ASRAGTLLFGTNEKLF
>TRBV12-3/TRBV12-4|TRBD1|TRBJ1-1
ASRVTGGTEAF
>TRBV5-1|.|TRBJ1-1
ASSFGGDTEAF
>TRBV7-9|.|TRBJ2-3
ASSPITGTDTQY
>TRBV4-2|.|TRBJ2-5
ASSQEGYRSETQY
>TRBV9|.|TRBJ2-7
ASSVEVVTYEQY
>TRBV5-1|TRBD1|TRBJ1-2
ASSLDRGNYGYT
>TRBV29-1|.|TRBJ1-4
SVEDTGLGEKLF
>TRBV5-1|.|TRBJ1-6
ASSPQGARGSPLH
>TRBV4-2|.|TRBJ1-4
ASSQAGKRNEKLF
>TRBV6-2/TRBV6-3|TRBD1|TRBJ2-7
ASSYRTGGYEQY
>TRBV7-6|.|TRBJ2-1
ASSLGGPYNEQF
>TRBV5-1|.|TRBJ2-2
ASSLRQASTGELF
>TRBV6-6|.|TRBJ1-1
ASSFGQTGTEAF
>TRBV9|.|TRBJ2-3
ASSVSPGETTDTQY
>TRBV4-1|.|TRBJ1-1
ASSQEVTGGAEAF
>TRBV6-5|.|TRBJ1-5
ASSYRVDQPQH
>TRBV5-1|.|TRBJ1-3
ASSPLSTAGNTIY
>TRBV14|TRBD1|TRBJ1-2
ASSQGWDRGSYGYT
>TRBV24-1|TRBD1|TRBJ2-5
ATSDPGQPQETQY
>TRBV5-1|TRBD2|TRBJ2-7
ASSWETSGYEQY
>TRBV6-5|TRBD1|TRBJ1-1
ASSPRDRVNTEAF
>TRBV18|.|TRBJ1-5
ASSPGRGNQPQH
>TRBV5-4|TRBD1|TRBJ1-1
ASSTPGGTEAF
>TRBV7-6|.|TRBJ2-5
ASSLGGSLGTQY
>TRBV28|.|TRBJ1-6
ASSPTGQGGSPLH
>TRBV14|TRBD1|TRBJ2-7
ASSLRWTGGTDEQY
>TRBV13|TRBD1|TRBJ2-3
ASSPQGDTDTQY
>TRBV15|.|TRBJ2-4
ATSRESTLGSGSKNIQY
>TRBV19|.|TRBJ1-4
ASSTGRLYEKLF
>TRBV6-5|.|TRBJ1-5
ASKLSRTLNQPQH
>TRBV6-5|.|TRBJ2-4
ASSYSEVAKNIQY
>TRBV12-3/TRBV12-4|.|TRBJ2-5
ASSNGETQY
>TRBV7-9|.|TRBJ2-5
ACNQGTWGETQY
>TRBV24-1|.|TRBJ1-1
ATSDRNTEAF
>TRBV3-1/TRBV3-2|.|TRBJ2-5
ASSQDLASGKTQY
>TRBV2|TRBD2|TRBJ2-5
ASSESGSRTSGKETQY
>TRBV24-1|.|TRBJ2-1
ATSDPLGETKQF
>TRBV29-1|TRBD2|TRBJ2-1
SVEVGKRGGSEQF
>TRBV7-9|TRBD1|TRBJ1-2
ASSRQGYGYT
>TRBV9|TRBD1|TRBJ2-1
ASSVRQGSYNEQF